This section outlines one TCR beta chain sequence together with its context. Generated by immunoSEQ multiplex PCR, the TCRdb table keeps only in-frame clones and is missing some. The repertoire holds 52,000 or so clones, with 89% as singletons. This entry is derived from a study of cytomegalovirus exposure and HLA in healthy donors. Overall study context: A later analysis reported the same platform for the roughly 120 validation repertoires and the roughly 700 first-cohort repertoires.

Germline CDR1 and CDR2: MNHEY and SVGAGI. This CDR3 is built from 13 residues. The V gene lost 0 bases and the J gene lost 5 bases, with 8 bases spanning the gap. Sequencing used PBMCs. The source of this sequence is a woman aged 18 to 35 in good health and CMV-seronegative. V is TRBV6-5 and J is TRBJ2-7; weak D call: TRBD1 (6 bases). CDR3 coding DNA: TGTGCCAGCAGTTACTCCCACAGGGACGAGCAGTACTTC. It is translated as CASSYSHRDEQYF.